Listed below are T cell receptor beta chains from one sample, sequenced in a study of blood T cell repertoires in COVID-19. Here immunoSEQ multiplex PCR was the method, and the copy in TCRdb shows in-frame clones only, minus some. The repertoire holds 250,000 to 350,000 clones, with about 90% as singletons. The material sequenced was PBMCs or T cells enriched from blood (not recorded which). Every receptor here comes from a woman younger than 35 with acute COVID-19. CDR3s include the opening cysteine and the closing phenylalanine or tryptophan. A D gene is named only where the DNA matches it firmly. Some rows mark clone size as missing; the rest say once, few, many or name a class of expanded clone.

abundance	d_gene	v_gene	j_gene	CDR3nt	CDR3aa
-	-	TRBV5-1	TRBJ1-2	TGCGCCAGCAGCCGGCCTGACTGGCACTATGGCTACACCTTC	CASSRPDWHYGYTF
-	-	TRBV5-4	TRBJ1-1	TGTGCCAGCAGCTTGATGAACATGAACACTGAAGCTTTCTTT	CASSLMNMNTEAFF
few	-	TRBV28	TRBJ1-2	TGTGCCAGCAAGTTGAAGGGGTATGGCTACACCTTC	CASKLKGYGYTF
-	TRBD2	TRBV6-5	TRBJ2-7	TGTGCCAGCAGTTACCCGGGACTAGCGGTCTCCTACGAGCAGTACTTC	CASSYPGLAVSYEQYF
-	-	TRBV25-1	TRBJ1-6	TGTGCCAGCAGCCCCATAAGAAACGGGGGGGCCTATAATTCACCCCTCCACTTT	CASSPIRNGGAYNSPLHF
-	TRBD2	TRBV30	TRBJ2-2	TGTGCCTGGAGTAAAGCTAGCGGATTAAACACCGGGGAGCTGTTTTTT	CAWSKASGLNTGELFF
-	-	TRBV30	TRBJ2-5	TGTGCCTGGAGTGTACAGCAAGAGACCCAGTACTTC	CAWSVQQETQYF
-	TRBD2	TRBV7-2	TRBJ2-3	TGTGCCAGCAGCACCATAGCGGGAGGGCCTGCAGATACGCAGTATTTT	CASSTIAGGPADTQYF
-	-	TRBV7-3	TRBJ2-3	TGTGCCAGCAGCTTACTAGCGAGATCAGATACGCAGTATTTT	CASSLLARSDTQYF
-	TRBD1	TRBV27	TRBJ1-2	TGTGCCAGCAGTTTAGGACAGGGGGCGCTCAGCGGCTACACCTTC	CASSLGQGALSGYTF
-	-	TRBV29-1	TRBJ1-1	TGCAGCGTTGAAGATCGGGGGTACGAAGCTTTCTTT	CSVEDRGYEAFF
-	TRBD1	TRBV28	TRBJ2-4	TGTGCCAGCACCGAAGGGGGCGGCAAAAACATTCAGTACTTC	CASTEGGGKNIQYF
-	TRBD2	TRBV10-3	TRBJ2-7	TGTGCCATCAGTCCCCAGGGAGGGGTTCGCGAGCAGTACTTC	CAISPQGGVREQYF
-	TRBD1	TRBV19	TRBJ1-1	TGTGCCAGTAGTAAGGAGACAGGGGTCGAGTGGAACACTGAAGCTTTCTTT	CASSKETGVEWNTEAFF
-	TRBD1	TRBV9	TRBJ2-7	TGTGCCAGCAGCGTAGGACAGGGACAATACGAGCAGTACTTC	CASSVGQGQYEQYF
-	TRBD2	TRBV7-3	TRBJ2-1	TGTGCCAGCAGGGGACTAGCGGGAGAGGGTGAGCAGTTCTTC	CASRGLAGEGEQFF